The clone carrying this T cell receptor (beta chain) was seen ten or more times. Antigen: not known. This sample stems from a study of human T cells and chemical hapten exposure. Across the whole study: Patients having alopecia areata, totalis or universalis were mostly female.

Whole-study results and caveats: With DPC sensitization, TCRs exceeding 1 in 1000 frequency showed no change.

Specified time point: pre-sensitization, week 0. As for treatment: therapeutic diphenylcyclopropenone sensitization with weekly scalp DPC. Phlebotomy was performed prior to application of every patch test. Single cDNA molecules in the library carried unique molecular identifiers attached during preparation. One entry per CDR3 protein results from TCRdb running MiXCR on the RACE reads. The sample holds 89,000 or so distinct CDR3 sequences, about 9% seen once. The sequence came from a man aged 40-49 years with alopecia areata. Some clones in this sample may be carry-over from other donors' samples. The starting material was whole blood, obtained in connection with sensitization to the hapten diphenylcyclopropenone (DPC).

Written as DNA, the CDR3 is TGTGCCAGCACCGAGTATAGCAATCAGCCCCAGCATTTT. Translated: CASTEYSNQPQHF. This chain joins TRBV6-2 or TRBV6-3 and TRBJ1-5, with D unclear. This CDR3 spans 13 amino acids. V lost 7 bases and J lost 0, with 7 bases in between. The germline CDR1 and CDR2 sequences are MNHEY and SVGEGT.